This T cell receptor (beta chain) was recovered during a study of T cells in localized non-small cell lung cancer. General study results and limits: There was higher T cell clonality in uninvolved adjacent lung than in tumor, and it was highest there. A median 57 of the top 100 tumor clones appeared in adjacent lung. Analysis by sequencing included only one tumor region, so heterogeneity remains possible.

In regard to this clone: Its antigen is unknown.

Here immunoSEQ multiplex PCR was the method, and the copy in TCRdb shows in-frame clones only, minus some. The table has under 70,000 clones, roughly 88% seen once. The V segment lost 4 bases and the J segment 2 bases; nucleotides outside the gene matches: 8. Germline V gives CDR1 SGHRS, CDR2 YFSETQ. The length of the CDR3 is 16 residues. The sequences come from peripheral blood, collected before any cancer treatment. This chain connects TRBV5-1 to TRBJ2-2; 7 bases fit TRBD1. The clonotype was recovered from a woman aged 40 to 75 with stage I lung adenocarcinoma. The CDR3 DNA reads TGCGCCAGCAGCCACAAAACAGGGGCAAACACCGGGGAGCTGTTTTTT. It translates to CASSHKTGANTGELFF.